This paragraph covers one T cell receptor (beta chain) sequence. Its target is unknown. Clones were read by immunoSEQ multiplex PCR, and TCRdb kept only the in-frame ones, dropping some. This table holds around 1,800 clones, roughly a third found once. This specimen comes from a study of T cells in localized non-small cell lung cancer. Nonneoplastic adjacent lung devoid of atypia was obtained no less than 2 cm from the tumor margin. Overall study findings and caveats: Uninvolved adjacent lung had more T cell clonality than any other tissue, topping tumor. Adjacent lung had a median about 57 of the 100 largest tumor clones.

This sample comprised normal lung tissue next to the tumor, obtained before any cancer treatment. The receptor was isolated from a woman aged 40-69 years with stage I lung adenocarcinoma.

The CDR3: CSVDGGGLETQYF. In nucleotides, the CDR3 is TGCAGCGTTGATGGGGGGGGTTTGGAGACCCAGTACTTC. This rearrangement joins TRBV29-1 to TRBJ2-5, with 7 nucleotides matching TRBD2. V lost 3 bases and J lost 5; bases outside the gene matches: 6. The germline V gene encodes CDR1 SQVTM and CDR2 ANQGSEA. This CDR3 is built from 13 residues.